The 4 T cell receptor beta chains reported below all come from one sample, sequenced in a study of T cells after posttransplantation cyclophosphamide. The assay was immunoSEQ multiplex PCR, and TCRdb's table has in-frame clones only and misses some. The sample contains about 31,000 clones, 90% to 95% of which appear only once. The naive gate required viable CD3+CD4+ or CD3+CD8+ cells with CCR7+CD45RA+CD45RO-CD95-CD27+CD28+ phenotype. The specimen sequenced was naive CD4+ T cells sorted from blood. These receptor sequences come from a young man in good health and a related stem cell transplant donor.

The chain links TRBV7-9 to TRBJ1-4; D is ambiguous. CDR3 length equals 16 residues. V lost 4 bases and J 5 bases, leaving 17 bases between the germline ends. Germline loops: CDR1 SEHNR, CDR2 FQNEAQ (reference sequence). CDR3 coding DNA: TGTGCCAGCAGCTCGACGGGAATGGGTGGGAATGAAAAACTGTTTTTT. Amino acids: CASSSTGMGGNEKLFF.

This rearrangement joins TRBV4-1 to TRBJ1-2; 10 bases fit TRBD1. Per germline, CDR1 MGHRA and CDR2 YSYEKL. This CDR3 is 15 amino acids long. Losses at the gene ends were 5 bases for V and 2 bases for J; bases not matched to a gene: 5. This CDR3 reads CASSKGQGTNYGYTF. CDR3 nucleotide sequence: TGCGCCAGCAGCAAGGGACAGGGGACGAACTATGGCTACACCTTC.

The chain carries TRBV5-1 and TRBJ2-6, with TRBD2 as a possible D gene (6 bases). This CDR3 is built from 17 residues. The germline V gene encodes CDR1 SGHRS and CDR2 YFSETQ. The germline V and J ends were trimmed by 0 bases and 3 bases, with 13 bases remaining between them. CDR3 region: CASSLAPTGLGANVLTF. Written as DNA, the CDR3 is TGCGCCAGCAGCTTGGCTCCAACGGGACTTGGGGCCAACGTCCTGACTTTC.

The V and J genes are TRBV25-1 and TRBJ1-3, with D possibly matching TRBD1 (6 bases). The length of the CDR3 is 17 residues. Per the germline V gene, CDR1 is MGHDK and CDR2 is SYGVNS. V dropped 1 base and J dropped 0 bases, with 13 bases sitting between them. The CDR3: CASSEWGGQSSGNTIYF. CDR3 coding DNA: TGTGCCAGCAGTGAATGGGGGGGCCAGAGCTCTGGAAACACCATATATTTT.